These T cell receptor beta chains were read from a single sample in a study of identical twins. TCRdb recomputed calls from the 5' RACE reads with MiXCR, one row per CDR3 protein. The sample has some 560,000 distinct CDR3 sequences; 7.5% to 10% are singletons. The sample also formed part of further work on yellow fever vaccine responses in identical twins.

The sequencing input was PBMCs. The receptors come from a woman between 18 and 30 years old in good health. CDR3s include the opening cysteine and the closing phenylalanine or tryptophan. The order of the fields is J gene, clone size, V gene, D gene, CDR3 DNA, CDR3 protein. D genes are given only for firm matches. Clone size is not always given. Where it is, it says once, few, many or a class for expanded clones.

TRBJ2-1,.,TRBV18,TRBD1,TGTGCCAGCTCACCCCAGGGGGCAGGGGGTGAGCAGTTCTTC,CASSPQGAGGEQFF
TRBJ2-3,.,TRBV5-5,.,TGTGCCAGCAGCCCCGGGGCTGAGGGAGATACGCAGTATTTT,CASSPGAEGDTQYF
TRBJ2-7,.,TRBV7-8,.,TGTGCCAGCAGCTTATTAGGGGCCATCTACGAGCAGTACTTC,CASSLLGAIYEQYF
TRBJ2-1,many,TRBV7-9,.,TGTGCCAGCAGCTTAGAGTCCTACAATGAGCAGTTCTTC,CASSLESYNEQFF
TRBJ2-3,few,TRBV12-3/TRBV12-4,.,TGTGCCAGCAGACCCTCCACAGATACGCAGTATTTT,CASRPSTDTQYF
TRBJ1-1,many,TRBV11-2,.,TGTGCCAGCAGCCGTCTTAGTTCGGGGACGGTCCTTGAAGCTTTCTTT,CASSRLSSGTVLEAFF
TRBJ2-2,many,TRBV7-9,TRBD2,TGTGCCAGCAGCCCCTCGTCGGGGGGAGGATTCGGGGAGCTGTTTTTT,CASSPSSGGGFGELFF
TRBJ2-3,.,TRBV20-1,.,TGCAGTGCTCCAGGGGCCCTCGCCTCAGATACGCAGTATTTT,CSAPGALASDTQYF
TRBJ2-6,.,TRBV6-2/TRBV6-3,.,TGTGCCAGCAGTTACCAGGGTAATGGGGCCAACGTCCTGACTTTC,CASSYQGNGANVLTF
TRBJ2-3,few,TRBV21-1,.,TGTGCCAGCAGCCTTCGGCCGCGCCCAGATACGCAGTATTTT,CASSLRPRPDTQYF
TRBJ1-5,few,TRBV4-2,.,TGTGCCAGCAGCCCCAAGAGTAATCAGCCCCAGCATTTT,CASSPKSNQPQHF
TRBJ2-3,.,TRBV29-1,TRBD2,TGCAGCGTTGTAGGGACTAGGTTCACAGATACGCAGTATTTT,CSVVGTRFTDTQYF
TRBJ2-6,.,TRBV12-3/TRBV12-4,.,TGTGCCAGCAGTTTAAGGTTGGGGCAGGGGCCCTCTGGGGCCAACGTCCTGACTTTC,CASSLRLGQGPSGANVLTF
TRBJ2-2,many,TRBV5-1,.,TGCGCCAGCAGCCGGACAGCGAACACCGGGGAGCTGTTTTTT,CASSRTANTGELFF
TRBJ2-1,many,TRBV5-6,TRBD2,TGTGCCAGCAGCTCCGGGACTAGCGGGGAAAATGAGCAGTTCTTC,CASSSGTSGENEQFF
TRBJ2-1,many,TRBV5-1,.,TGCGCCAGCAGGTCGGGAGAAACTTACAATGAGCAGTTCTTC,CASRSGETYNEQFF
TRBJ2-1,many,TRBV28,.,TGTGCCAGCAGTTTGGATGGCGATGAGCAGTTCTTC,CASSLDGDEQFF
TRBJ2-2,.,TRBV19,.,TGTGCCAGTAGTCCCCCGAAAGGAATGGAGCTGTTTTTT,CASSPPKGMELFF
TRBJ2-1,many,TRBV11-1,TRBD2,TGTGCCAGCTTAGGTGAGCGGGACCTAAGGTCCTACAATGAGCAGTTCTTC,CASLGERDLRSYNEQFF
TRBJ2-2,.,TRBV7-9,TRBD2,TGTGCCAGCACAACCGGGGGGTACACCGGGGAGCTGTTTTTT,CASTTGGYTGELFF